This is a list of T cell receptor beta chains from one sample in a study of post-analysis software for immune sequencing data. From the PCR reads, TCRdb called clonotypes with MiXCR, one entry per CDR3 protein. The data show around 770,000 distinct CDR3 sequences, about half seen once. The sequenced material came from blood. The receptors were sampled from a girl aged 5 to 17 with multiple sclerosis. CDR3s include the opening cysteine and the closing phenylalanine or tryptophan. Fields, in order: J gene, D gene, V gene, clone size, CDR3 DNA, CDR3 protein. D genes are given only for firm matches. Some rows mark clone size as missing; the rest say once, few, many or name a class of expanded clone.

TRBJ2-1	.	TRBV6-6	.	TGTGCCAGCGGACCCCTGGGGCTATACAATGAGCAGTTCTTC	CASGPLGLYNEQFF
TRBJ2-1	TRBD2	TRBV7-2	.	TGTGCCAGCAGCCCGAACCTAGCGGGGGGATACAATGAGCAGTTCTTC	CASSPNLAGGYNEQFF
TRBJ1-1	.	TRBV6-1	once	TGTGCCAGCAGTGAATTTCCCGAGCCCCCCACTGAAGCTTTCTTT	CASSEFPEPPTEAFF
TRBJ2-5	TRBD2	TRBV12-3/TRBV12-4	.	TGTGCCAGCAGTTTCTCCCAAGTAGCGGGGGGACGGCAAGAGACCCAGTACTTC	CASSFSQVAGGRQETQYF
TRBJ2-7	TRBD2	TRBV27	few	TGTGCCAGCAGTGCGACTAGCCGCTGGCCCTACGAGCAGTACTTC	CASSATSRWPYEQYF
TRBJ2-6	TRBD1	TRBV7-8	.	TGTGCCAGCAGCTTACAGGGGGCCTCTGGGGCCAACGTCCTGACTTTC	CASSLQGASGANVLTF
TRBJ2-1	TRBD2	TRBV27	.	TGTGCCAGCAGTTTTGGGGAGGGCCTGGCTAATGAGCAGTTCTTC	CASSFGEGLANEQFF
TRBJ2-3	TRBD2	TRBV7-9	few	TGTGCCAGCAGCTTAGAGGCGGGAGGCTCAGATACGCAGTATTTT	CASSLEAGGSDTQYF
TRBJ2-1	.	TRBV5-1	.	TGCGCCAGCAGCAGAACCGGGACCTACGAGCAGTTCTTC	CASSRTGTYEQFF
TRBJ2-1	.	TRBV7-9	.	TGTGCCAGCAGCATAACGGGTGCTCATCCAAATGAGCAGTTCTTC	CASSITGAHPNEQFF
TRBJ2-1	.	TRBV5-4	.	TGTGCCAGCAGCTTCGGGGCCCACAATGAGCAGTTCTTC	CASSFGAHNEQFF
TRBJ2-7	.	TRBV12-3/TRBV12-4	.	TGTGCCAGCAGTCCCGCGTACGTGCAGTACTTC	CASSPAYVQYF
TRBJ2-5	TRBD2	TRBV20-1	.	TGCAGTGCTACGTCAGGGGTGGCTAGCGGGAGGGAGGAGACCCAGTACTTC	CSATSGVASGREETQYF
TRBJ1-2	TRBD1	TRBV27	.	TGTGCCAGCAGTCCGACAGGGATGGCCTATGGCTACACCTTC	CASSPTGMAYGYTF
TRBJ2-1	TRBD2	TRBV10-3	few	TGTGCCATCAGCAGGAGCCTTAGCGGGAGGTTATATGAGCAGTTCTTC	CAISRSLSGRLYEQFF
TRBJ2-7	.	TRBV20-1	few	TGCAGTGCTAACATCAACCCGTACGAGCAGTACTTC	CSANINPYEQYF
TRBJ2-1	.	TRBV20-1	.	TGCAGTGCTAGTGACCCCGGAGAGGCCTTCAATGAGCAGTTCTTC	CSASDPGEAFNEQFF
TRBJ1-2	TRBD1	TRBV7-2	few	TGTGCCAGCAGACAAGACAGGGACTATGGCTACACCTTC	CASRQDRDYGYTF
TRBJ1-2	.	TRBV29-1	.	TGCAGCGTTGAAGATCATGGTACCCGGTCAGACTCCTATGGCTACACCTTC	CSVEDHGTRSDSYGYTF
TRBJ2-7	TRBD2	TRBV7-9	.	TGTGCCAGCAGCTCGGGGGGCGGGAGGACCTACGAGCAGTACTTC	CASSSGGGRTYEQYF
TRBJ2-1	.	TRBV30	few	TGTGCCTGGAGTCCCCTACAGGAGCAGTTCTTC	CAWSPLQEQFF
TRBJ2-7	.	TRBV29-1	.	TGCAGCGTTCGCGGCACCAGAAACACCTCCTACGAGCAGTACTTC	CSVRGTRNTSYEQYF
TRBJ1-5	.	TRBV6-2/TRBV6-3	.	TGTGCCAGCAGACGGGACATTAGCAATCAGCCCCAGCATTTT	CASRRDISNQPQHF
TRBJ1-2	.	TRBV12-3/TRBV12-4	.	TGTGCCAGCAGTGGACAGAACTATGGCTACACCTTC	CASSGQNYGYTF
TRBJ2-7	TRBD1	TRBV20-1	.	TGCAGTGCCTCCTTCGGGACAGGGGGTCCCTACGAGCAGTACTTC	CSASFGTGGPYEQYF
TRBJ2-3	.	TRBV6-4	few	TGTGCCAGCAGCGTCGGACGGTCCCCTAGCACAGATACGCAGTATTTT	CASSVGRSPSTDTQYF
TRBJ2-5	.	TRBV12-3/TRBV12-4	few	TGTGCCAGCAGTTTTGTAGGAGAGACCCAGTACTTC	CASSFVGETQYF
TRBJ2-3	TRBD2	TRBV7-8	few	TGTGCCAGCAGCCCCGCTGGACTAGCGGTCTACACAGATACGCAGTATTTT	CASSPAGLAVYTDTQYF
TRBJ1-5	.	TRBV20-1	once	TGCAGTGCTAGAGATGCAGGGTTTGGCAATCAGCCCCAGCATTTT	CSARDAGFGNQPQHF
TRBJ2-5	.	TRBV20-1	.	TGCAGTGCTCGAGGGGGGGGAGAGGGAAGAGAGACCCAGTACTTC	CSARGGGEGRETQYF
TRBJ1-6	TRBD1	TRBV3-1	few	TGTGCCACGACAGGGGACGGGTGGAATTCACCCCTCCACTTT	CATTGDGWNSPLHF
TRBJ2-3	TRBD1	TRBV20-1	few	TGCAGTGCCCACGGGACAGGGGGCTTTCGCACAGATACGCAGTATTTT	CSAHGTGGFRTDTQYF
TRBJ2-7	.	TRBV6-5	few	TGTGCCAGCAGTTACTGGAGGGAGGACTACGAGCAGTACTTC	CASSYWREDYEQYF
TRBJ1-1	.	TRBV12-3/TRBV12-4	.	TGTGCCAGCAGTTTTCCCGGGGCCACTGAAGCTTTCTTT	CASSFPGATEAFF
TRBJ2-3	.	TRBV15	.	TGTGCCACCAGCAGTAGTTTTAGCGGAACCGGCACAGATACGCAGTATTTT	CATSSSFSGTGTDTQYF
TRBJ2-5	.	TRBV12-3/TRBV12-4	.	TGTGCCGGCAGCAGAAACCAAGAGACCCAGTACTTC	CAGSRNQETQYF
TRBJ1-6	TRBD1	TRBV11-2	few	TGTGCCAGCCAGCGTTGGACAGGGGGGAAGAATTCACCCCGCCACTTT	CASQRWTGGKNSPRHF
TRBJ2-7	.	TRBV7-2	.	TGTGCCAGCAGCTTAGGGTGGCAGAGTAACGAGCAGTACTTC	CASSLGWQSNEQYF
TRBJ2-7	TRBD1	TRBV5-5	.	TGTGCCAGCAGCTGGACAGGGGACGAGCAGTACTTC	CASSWTGDEQYF
TRBJ2-7	TRBD1	TRBV27	.	TGTGCCAGCAGTCCGGCGACAGGGGTCTACGAGCAGTACTTC	CASSPATGVYEQYF
TRBJ2-1	TRBD2	TRBV6-5	.	TGTGCCACCAGGGACCTAGCGGGAGGGGGCCATGAGCAGTTCTTC	CATRDLAGGGHEQFF
TRBJ2-7	TRBD1	TRBV6-6	.	TGTGCCAGCAGGGACGGACAGGCCTACGAGCAGTACTTC	CASRDGQAYEQYF
TRBJ2-1	TRBD2	TRBV18	.	TGTGCCAGCTCACCACTGCCAGCGGGAGTTTACAATGAGCAGTTCTTC	CASSPLPAGVYNEQFF
TRBJ1-1	TRBD1	TRBV11-1	.	TGTGCCAGCAGCTTCGGACAGGGCCCTGAAGCTTTCTTT	CASSFGQGPEAFF
TRBJ2-1	TRBD2	TRBV12-3/TRBV12-4	.	TGTGCCAGCAGTCCAGCGGGAGTTGCCTACAATGAGCAGTTCTTC	CASSPAGVAYNEQFF
TRBJ2-5	.	TRBV7-8	.	TGTGGGTCGGGAGAGGAAGAGACCCAGTACTTC	CGSGEEETQYF
TRBJ2-3	TRBD2	TRBV7-9	.	TGTGCCAGCAGCTCACCTAGCGGGGTGAACACAGATACGCAGTATTTT	CASSSPSGVNTDTQYF
TRBJ2-1	TRBD1	TRBV6-5	.	TGTGCCAGCAGCCGAGACAGGGGGGGTTTTGATGAGCAGTTCTTC	CASSRDRGGFDEQFF
TRBJ2-3	TRBD2	TRBV10-2	few	TGCGCCAGCAGTGAGACACGACTAGCGGGAAGGCCAGATACGCAGTATTTT	CASSETRLAGRPDTQYF
TRBJ1-2	.	TRBV7-9	few	TGTGCCAGCAGCCTCGGACGGACATCTAACTATGGCTACACCTTC	CASSLGRTSNYGYTF
TRBJ1-1	.	TRBV24-1	few	TGTGCCACCAGTGACGGCAACACTGAAGCTTTCTTT	CATSDGNTEAFF
TRBJ1-2	.	TRBV6-2/TRBV6-3	few	TGTGCCAGCAGTCTTTGGCGGGGGCCCTCTAACTATGGCTACACCTTC	CASSLWRGPSNYGYTF
TRBJ1-2	.	TRBV7-8	once	TGTGCCAGCAGCCGGGCGGGGGAAAACTATGGCTACACCTTC	CASSRAGENYGYTF